The subject of this entry is one T cell receptor (beta chain). A multiplex PCR was run with 60 Vbeta primers and 13 Jbeta primers. In the original analysis: A later analysis counted approximately 80 million unique TCR beta chains, about 10 million shared. The assay was immunoSEQ multiplex PCR, and TCRdb's table has in-frame clones only and misses some. V and J calls and clone size follow that table, whereas D and trimming were derived from the DNA. The repertoire holds more than 95,000 clones, roughly 77% seen once, with about 1% in the top ten. These data belong to a study of cytomegalovirus exposure and HLA in healthy donors. CDR1 and CDR2 from the germline V gene are KGHSH and LQKENI. Trimming left V 1 base short and J 5 bases short, with 12 bases between. The CDR3 covers 14 residues.

This clonotype was obtained from a woman between 25 and 40 years old in good health and CMV-seronegative. The sequencing input was PBMCs. The chain employs TRBV18 and TRBJ2-7; D may be TRBD2 (6 bases). CDR3 sequence reads: CASSPRAGFHEQYF. The DNA for the CDR3 is TGTGCCAGCTCACCACGGGCGGGATTCCACGAGCAGTACTTC.